This TCR beta chain came from a study of blood T cell repertoires in COVID-19 (dated by TCRdb to 2018 to 2021). About the full investigation: Collaborator samples came from the United States, Italy and Spain and covered acute and convalescent phases of COVID-19. The samples were drawn from two sources: the first 160 participants of the ongoing ImmuneRACE study, and 1,254 subjects contributed by 6 global collaborators. A freely available public database, intended as a resource for researchers studying the immune response to SARS-CoV-2, is where the repertoires were released. A de-identified subject ID, COVID-19 status, age in years and sex were almost always included in the sample metadata. The prospective study material was composed of cDNA or gDNA derived from T cells, B-cell-depleted T cells, or PBMCs. Where available, HLA class I and class II types were obtained from metadata supplied by the sample provider rather than from assay-based typing. Subjects who had been exposed to COVID-19, were actively infected with it, or had recovered from it provided the deeply sampled blood TCRbeta repertoires that made up the dataset. What the authors observed across the whole study: The amount of clinical and demographic metadata varied by source and participant and was provided uncurated.

As regards this clone: The specificity of this receptor is unknown. No much larger clone exists at a distance of one base, and base qualities are not known.

TCRbeta CDR3 regions were amplified from genomic DNA by means of the immunoSEQ Assay, a bias-controlled multiplex PCR. As for the original processing: Within the assay, amplification of reference gene primers was used to estimate how many nucleated cells each sample contained. To quantify the absolute abundance of each unique TCRbeta CDR3 rearrangement, sequence reads were collapsed and filtered. For each sample, productive Simpson clonality was calculated by taking the square root of Simpson's diversity index across productive rearrangements. TCRdb retrieved this table from immuneACCESS and kept in-frame rearrangements only. Not all clones are present; in checked studies, unresolved V genes account for under half, and no reason is known for the remainder. The V and J calls and the clone size are those of that table, but D and trimming were determined from the DNA. This sample holds roughly 250,000 clones; just under 85% were observed only once. 5.5% to 7.5% of the sample is in the top ten clones.

V was cut back by 0 bases and J by 7 bases, leaving a gap of 10 bases between them. The CDR3 starts with the cysteine, ends with the phenylalanine, and has 13 residues. Only CDR3 DNA remains: 39 bases, in frame from the first base. CDR1 and CDR2 are read off the germline V gene as SGDLS and YYNGEE. Collaborating institutions collected whole blood in K2EDTA tubes following their own protocols. For TCRbeta analysis, collaborators shipped samples as frozen whole blood, isolated PBMCs, or DNA extracted from either of those sample types. This chain joins TRBV9 to TRBJ1-1; the D gene is unclear. This TCR derives from a woman in her fifties or sixties with active or convalescent COVID-19. Input material: peripheral blood. The nucleotides read TGTGCCAGCAGCGTAGACGAGCGCGATGAAGCTTTCTTT. This is translated as CASSVDERDEAFF.